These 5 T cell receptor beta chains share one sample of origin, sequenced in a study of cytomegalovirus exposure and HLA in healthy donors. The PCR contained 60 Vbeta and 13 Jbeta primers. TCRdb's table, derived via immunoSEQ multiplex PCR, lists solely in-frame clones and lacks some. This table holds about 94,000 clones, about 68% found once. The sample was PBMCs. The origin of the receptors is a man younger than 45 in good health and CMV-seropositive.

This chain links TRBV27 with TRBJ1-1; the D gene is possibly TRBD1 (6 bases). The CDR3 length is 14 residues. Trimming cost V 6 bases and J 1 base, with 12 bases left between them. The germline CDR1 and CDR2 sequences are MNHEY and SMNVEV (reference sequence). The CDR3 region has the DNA TGTGCCAGCAGCAGGGGACACCGGAACACTGAAGCTTTCTTT. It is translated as CASSRGHRNTEAFF.

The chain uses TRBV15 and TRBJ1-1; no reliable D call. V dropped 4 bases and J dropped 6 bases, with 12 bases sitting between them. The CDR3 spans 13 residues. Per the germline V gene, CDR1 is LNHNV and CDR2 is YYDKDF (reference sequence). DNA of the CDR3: TGTGCCACCAGCACCGAGGGTAGGGCTGAAGCTTTCTTT. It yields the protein CATSTEGRAEAFF. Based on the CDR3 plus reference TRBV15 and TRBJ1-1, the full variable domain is DAMVIQNPRYQVTQFGKPVTLSCSQTLNHNVMYWYQQKSSQAPKLLFHYYDKDFNNEADTPDNFQSRRPNTSFCFLDIRSPGLGDTAMYLCATSTEGRAEAFFGQGTRLTVV.

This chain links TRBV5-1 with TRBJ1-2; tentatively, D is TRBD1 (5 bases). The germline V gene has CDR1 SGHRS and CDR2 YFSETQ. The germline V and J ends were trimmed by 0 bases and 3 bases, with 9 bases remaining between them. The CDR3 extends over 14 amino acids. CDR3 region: CASSLEGIYYGYTF. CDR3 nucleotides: TGCGCCAGCAGCTTGGAGGGGATCTACTATGGCTACACCTTC.

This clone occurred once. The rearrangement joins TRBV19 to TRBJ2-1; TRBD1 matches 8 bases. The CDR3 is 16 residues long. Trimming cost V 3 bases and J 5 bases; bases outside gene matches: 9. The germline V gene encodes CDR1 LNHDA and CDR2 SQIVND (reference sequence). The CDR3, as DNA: TGTGCCAGTAGTATTGCCGGGACAGGTCGGCACAATGAGCAGTTCTTC. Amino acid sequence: CASSIAGTGRHNEQFF. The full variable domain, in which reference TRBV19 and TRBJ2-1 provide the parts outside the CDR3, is DGGITQSPKYLFRKEGQNVTLSCEQNLNHDAMYWYRQDPGQGLRLIYYSQIVNDFQKGDIAEGYSVSREKKESFPLTVTSAQKNPTAFYLCASSIAGTGRHNEQFFGPGTRLTVL.

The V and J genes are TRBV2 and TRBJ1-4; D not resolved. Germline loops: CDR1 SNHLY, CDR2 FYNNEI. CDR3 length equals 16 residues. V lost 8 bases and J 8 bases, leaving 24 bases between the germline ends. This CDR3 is CASQQQSGGYGEKLFF. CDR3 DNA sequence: TGTGCCAGCCAACAACAATCGGGAGGGTATGGAGAAAAACTGTTTTTT.